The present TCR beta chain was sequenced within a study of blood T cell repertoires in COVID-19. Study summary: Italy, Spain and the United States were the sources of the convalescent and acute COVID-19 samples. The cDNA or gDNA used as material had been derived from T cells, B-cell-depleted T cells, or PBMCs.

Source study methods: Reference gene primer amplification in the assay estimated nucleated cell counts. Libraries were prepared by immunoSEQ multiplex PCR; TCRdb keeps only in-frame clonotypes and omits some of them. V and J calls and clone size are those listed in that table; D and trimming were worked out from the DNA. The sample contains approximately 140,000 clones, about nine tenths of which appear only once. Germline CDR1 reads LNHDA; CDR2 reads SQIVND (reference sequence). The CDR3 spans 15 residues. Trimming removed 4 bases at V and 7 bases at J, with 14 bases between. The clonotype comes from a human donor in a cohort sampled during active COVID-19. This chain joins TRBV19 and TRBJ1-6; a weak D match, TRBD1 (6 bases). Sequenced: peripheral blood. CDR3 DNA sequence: TGTGCCAGTAGTACCGGGGGGCTGGGCAATTCACCCCTCCACTTT. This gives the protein CASSTGGLGNSPLHF.